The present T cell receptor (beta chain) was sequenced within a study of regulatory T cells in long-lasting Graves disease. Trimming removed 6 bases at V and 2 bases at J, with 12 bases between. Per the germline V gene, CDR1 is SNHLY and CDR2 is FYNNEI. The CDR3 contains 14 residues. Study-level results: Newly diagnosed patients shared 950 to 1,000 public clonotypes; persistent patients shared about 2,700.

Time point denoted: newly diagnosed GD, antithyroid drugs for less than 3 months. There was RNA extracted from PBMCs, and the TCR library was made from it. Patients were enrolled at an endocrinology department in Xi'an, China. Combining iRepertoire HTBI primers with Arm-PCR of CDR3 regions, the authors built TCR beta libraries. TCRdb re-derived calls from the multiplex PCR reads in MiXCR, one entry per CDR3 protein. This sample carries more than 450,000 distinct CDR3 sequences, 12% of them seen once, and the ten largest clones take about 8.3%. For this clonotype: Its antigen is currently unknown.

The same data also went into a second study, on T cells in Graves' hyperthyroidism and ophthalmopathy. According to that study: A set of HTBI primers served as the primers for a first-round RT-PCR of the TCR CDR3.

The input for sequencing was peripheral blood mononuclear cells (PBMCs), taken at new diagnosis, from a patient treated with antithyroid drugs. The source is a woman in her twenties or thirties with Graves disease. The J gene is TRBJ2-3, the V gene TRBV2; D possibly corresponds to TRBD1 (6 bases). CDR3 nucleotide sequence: TGTGCCAGCAGGAAACAGGGAAACACAGATACGCAGTATTTT. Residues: CASRKQGNTDTQYF.